Described below is a single T cell receptor (beta chain) sequence and its context. Its antigen remains unknown. The sample originates from a study of T cell repertoires in cytomegalovirus infection. Background on the study: CMV epitopes, recently identified HLA-C-restricted and well-studied HLA-B-restricted, were used. In public TCR beta signatures, there were indications of both CMV infection and matching HLA type. Study-wide points: HLA-C-restricted TCR beta clonotypes specific for CMV led the ex vivo response. Accumulated public TCR beta family frequency recognized individuals carrying CMV together with the relevant HLA.

CDR3 size: 14 residues. V lost 2 bases and J lost 12; bases outside the gene matches: 9. CDR1 is SNHLY, CDR2 FYNNEI, per germline. Via MiXCR, TCRdb re-called the reads, giving one row per CDR3 protein. Among roughly 730,000 distinct CDR3 sequences, roughly a third were seen once, and the ten largest hold approximately 18%. The source is a human donor in good health (CMV status not recorded). Some clones in this sample may be carry-over from other donors' samples. The gene calls are TRBV2 and TRBJ2-7; TRBD2 aligns across 11 bases. The sequencing here drew on cultured PBMCs, taken from culture after CMV antigen stimulation. The CDR3 is CASSERVAGGQVYF. As DNA, the CDR3 is TGTGCCAGCAGTGAAAGGGTAGCGGGGGGGCAGGTGTACTTC. Looking up the rest from reference TRBV2 and TRBJ2-7 gives the full variable domain: EPEVTQTPSHQVTQMGQEVILRCVPISNHLYFYWYRQILGQKVEFLVSFYNNEISEKSEIFDDQFSVERPDGSNFTLKIRSTKLEDSAMYFCASSERVAGGQVYFGPGTRLTVT.